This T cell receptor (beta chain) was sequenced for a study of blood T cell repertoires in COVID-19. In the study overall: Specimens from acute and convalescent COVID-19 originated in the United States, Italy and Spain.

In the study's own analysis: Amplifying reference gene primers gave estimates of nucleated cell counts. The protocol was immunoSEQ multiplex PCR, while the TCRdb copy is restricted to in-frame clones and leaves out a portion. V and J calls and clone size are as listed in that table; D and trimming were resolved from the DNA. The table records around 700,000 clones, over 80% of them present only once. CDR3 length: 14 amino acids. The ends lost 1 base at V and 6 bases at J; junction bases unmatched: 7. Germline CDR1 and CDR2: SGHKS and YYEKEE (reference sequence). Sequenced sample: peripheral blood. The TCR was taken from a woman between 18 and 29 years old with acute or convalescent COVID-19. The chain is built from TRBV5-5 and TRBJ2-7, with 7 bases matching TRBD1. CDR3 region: CASSLFEGAREQYF. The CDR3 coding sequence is TGTGCCAGCAGCTTGTTTGAGGGGGCGCGCGAGCAGTACTTC.